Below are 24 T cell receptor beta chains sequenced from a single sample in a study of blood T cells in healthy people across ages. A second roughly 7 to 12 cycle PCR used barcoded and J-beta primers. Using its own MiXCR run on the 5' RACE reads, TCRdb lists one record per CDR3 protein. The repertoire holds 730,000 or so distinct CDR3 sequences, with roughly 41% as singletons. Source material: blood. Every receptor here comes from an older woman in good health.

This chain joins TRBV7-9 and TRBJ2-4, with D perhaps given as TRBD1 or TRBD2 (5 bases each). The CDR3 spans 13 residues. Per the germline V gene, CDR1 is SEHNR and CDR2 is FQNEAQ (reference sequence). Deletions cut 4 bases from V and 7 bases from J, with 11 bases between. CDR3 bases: TGTGCCAGCAGCTCTGGGACGCCGAACATTCAGTACTTC. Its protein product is CASSSGTPNIQYF.

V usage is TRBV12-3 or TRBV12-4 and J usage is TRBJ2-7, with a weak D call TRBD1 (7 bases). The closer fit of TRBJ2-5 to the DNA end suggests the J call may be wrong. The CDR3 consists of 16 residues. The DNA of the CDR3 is TGTGCCAGCGCTTATAGTAGAGGAGGGGGCCGGGAGACCCAGTACTTC. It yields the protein CASAYSRGGGRETQYF.

The CDR3 sequence: CASSLIAGQNTEAFF. As DNA, the CDR3 is TGTGCCAGCAGTTTAATTGCAGGACAGAACACTGAAGCTTTCTTT. This sequence joins TRBV27 and TRBJ1-1, with D perhaps matching TRBD1 (5 bases). CDR1 and CDR2 (germline): MNHEY, SMNVEV (reference sequence). This CDR3 has 15 residues. Trimming cost V 2 bases and J 1 base, with 11 bases left between them.

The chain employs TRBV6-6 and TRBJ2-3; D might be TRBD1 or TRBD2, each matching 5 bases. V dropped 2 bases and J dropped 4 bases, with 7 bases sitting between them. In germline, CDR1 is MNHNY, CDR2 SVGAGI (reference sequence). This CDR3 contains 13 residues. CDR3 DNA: TGTGCCAGCAGTTACATGGGGGCAGATACGCAGTATTTT. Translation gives CASSYMGADTQYF.

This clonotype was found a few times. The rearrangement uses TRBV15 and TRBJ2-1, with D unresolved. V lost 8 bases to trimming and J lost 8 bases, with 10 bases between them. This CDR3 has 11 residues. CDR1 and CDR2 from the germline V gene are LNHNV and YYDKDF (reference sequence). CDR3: CATQAVDEQFF. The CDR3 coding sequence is TGTGCCACCCAGGCGGTGGATGAGCAGTTCTTC.

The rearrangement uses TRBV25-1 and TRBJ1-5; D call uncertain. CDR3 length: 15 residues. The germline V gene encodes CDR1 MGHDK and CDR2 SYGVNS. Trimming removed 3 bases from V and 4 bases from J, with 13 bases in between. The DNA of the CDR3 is TGTGCCAGCAGTGACACTCGGGAAGAAAATCAGCCCCAGCATTTT. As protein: CASSDTREENQPQHF.

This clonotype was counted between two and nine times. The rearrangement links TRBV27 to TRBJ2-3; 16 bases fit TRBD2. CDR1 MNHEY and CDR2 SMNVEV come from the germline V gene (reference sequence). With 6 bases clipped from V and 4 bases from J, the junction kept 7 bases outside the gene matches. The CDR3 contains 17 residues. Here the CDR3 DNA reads TGTGCCAGCAGACCCGGGACTAGCGGGAGGGAGCCAGATACGCAGTATTTT. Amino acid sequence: CASRPGTSGREPDTQYF.

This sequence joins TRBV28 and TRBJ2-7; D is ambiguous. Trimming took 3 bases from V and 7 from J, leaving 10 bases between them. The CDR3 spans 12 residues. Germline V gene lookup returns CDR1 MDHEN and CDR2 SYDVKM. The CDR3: CASSLEGWEQYF. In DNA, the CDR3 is TGTGCCAGCAGTTTGGAAGGCTGGGAGCAGTACTTC.

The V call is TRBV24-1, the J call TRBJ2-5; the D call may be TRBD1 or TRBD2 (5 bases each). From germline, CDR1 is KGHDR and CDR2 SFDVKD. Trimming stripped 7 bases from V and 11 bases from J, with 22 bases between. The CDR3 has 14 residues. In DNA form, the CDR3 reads TGTGCCACCAGCACCGGGACGGTCGGGAATGAGCAGTACTTC. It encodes CATSTGTVGNEQYF.

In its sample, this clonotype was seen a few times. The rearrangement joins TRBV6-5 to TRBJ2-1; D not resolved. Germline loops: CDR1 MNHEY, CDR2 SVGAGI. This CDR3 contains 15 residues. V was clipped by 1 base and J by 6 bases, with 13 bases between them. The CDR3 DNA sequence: TGTGCCAGCAGTTACTTATCCCCCGGGTCCAATGAGCAGTTCTTC. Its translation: CASSYLSPGSNEQFF.

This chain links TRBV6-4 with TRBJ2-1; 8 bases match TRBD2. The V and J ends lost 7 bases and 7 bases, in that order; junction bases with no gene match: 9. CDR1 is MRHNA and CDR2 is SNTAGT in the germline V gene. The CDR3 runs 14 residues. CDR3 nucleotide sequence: TGTGCCAGCAAGAGTCGGGGGGGCATGAATGAGCAGTTCTTC. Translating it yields CASKSRGGMNEQFF.

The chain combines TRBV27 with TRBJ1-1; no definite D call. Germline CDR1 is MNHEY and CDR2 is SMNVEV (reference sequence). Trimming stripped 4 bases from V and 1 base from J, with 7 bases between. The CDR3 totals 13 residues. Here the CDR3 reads CASSWARNTEAFF. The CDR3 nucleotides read TGTGCCAGCAGTTGGGCGAGGAACACTGAAGCTTTCTTT.

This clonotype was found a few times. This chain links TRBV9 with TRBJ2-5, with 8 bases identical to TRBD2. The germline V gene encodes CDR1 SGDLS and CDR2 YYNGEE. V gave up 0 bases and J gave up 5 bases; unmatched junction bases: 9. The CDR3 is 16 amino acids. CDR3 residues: CASSVGGRGLVETQYF. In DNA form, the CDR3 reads TGTGCCAGCAGCGTAGGCGGCCGGGGACTAGTGGAGACCCAGTACTTC. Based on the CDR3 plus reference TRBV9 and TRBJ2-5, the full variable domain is DSGVTQTPKHLITATGQRVTLRCSPRSGDLSVYWYQQSLDQGLQFLIQYYNGEERAKGNILERFSAQQFPDLHSELNLSSLELGDSALYFCASSVGGRGLVETQYFGPGTRLLVL.

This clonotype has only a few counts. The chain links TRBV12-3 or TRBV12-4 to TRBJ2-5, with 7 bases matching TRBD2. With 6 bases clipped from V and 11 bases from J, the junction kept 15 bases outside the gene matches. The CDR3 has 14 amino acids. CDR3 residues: CASSSSGAGNEQYF. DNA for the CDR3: TGTGCCAGCAGCTCTAGCGGAGCGGGGAATGAGCAGTACTTC.

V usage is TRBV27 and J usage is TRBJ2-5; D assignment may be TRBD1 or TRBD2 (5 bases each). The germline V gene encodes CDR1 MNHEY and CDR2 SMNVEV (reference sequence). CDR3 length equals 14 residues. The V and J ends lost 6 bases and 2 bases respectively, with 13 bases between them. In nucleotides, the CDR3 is TGTGCCAGCAGCCCCGGGGCCAGGCAAGAGACCCAGTACTTC. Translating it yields CASSPGARQETQYF.

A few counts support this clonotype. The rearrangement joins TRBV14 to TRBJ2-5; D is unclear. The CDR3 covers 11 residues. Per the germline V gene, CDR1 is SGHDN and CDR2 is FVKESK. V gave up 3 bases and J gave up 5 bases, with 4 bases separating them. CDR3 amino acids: CASSQRETQYF. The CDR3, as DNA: TGTGCCAGCAGCCAGCGTGAGACCCAGTACTTC.

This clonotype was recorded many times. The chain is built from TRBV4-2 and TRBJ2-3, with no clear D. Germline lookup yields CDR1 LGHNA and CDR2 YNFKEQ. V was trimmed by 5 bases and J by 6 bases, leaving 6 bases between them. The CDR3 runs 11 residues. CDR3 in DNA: TGTGCCAGCAGCTCCCAGGATACGCAGTATTTT. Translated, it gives CASSSQDTQYF.

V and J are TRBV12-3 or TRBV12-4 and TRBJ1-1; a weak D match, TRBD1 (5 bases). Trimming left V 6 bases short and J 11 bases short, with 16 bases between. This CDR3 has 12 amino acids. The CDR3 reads CASRDRGQRAFF. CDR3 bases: TGTGCCAGCAGGGACCGAGGACAAAGGGCTTTCTTT.

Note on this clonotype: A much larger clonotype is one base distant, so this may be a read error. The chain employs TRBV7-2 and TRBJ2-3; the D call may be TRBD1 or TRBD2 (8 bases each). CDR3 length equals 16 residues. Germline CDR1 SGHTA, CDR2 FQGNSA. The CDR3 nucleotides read TGTGCCAGCAGCCCAGGGGGCCGATTCGGGGGGGATACGCGGTATTTT. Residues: CASSPGGRFGGDTRYF.

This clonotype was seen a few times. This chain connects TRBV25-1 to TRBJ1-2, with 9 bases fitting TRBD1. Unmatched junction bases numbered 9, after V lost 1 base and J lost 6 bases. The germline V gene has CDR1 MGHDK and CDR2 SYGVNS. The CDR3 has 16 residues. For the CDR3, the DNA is TGTGCCAGCAGTGAATCAGGTTGGACAGGGGAGAATGGCTACACCTTC. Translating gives CASSESGWTGENGYTF.

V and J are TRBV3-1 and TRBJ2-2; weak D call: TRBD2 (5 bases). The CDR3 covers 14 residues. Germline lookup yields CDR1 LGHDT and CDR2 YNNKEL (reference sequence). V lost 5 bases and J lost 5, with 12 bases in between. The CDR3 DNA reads TGTGCCAGCAGCACAGACACTAGAACCGGGGAGCTGTTTTTT. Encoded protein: CASSTDTRTGELFF.

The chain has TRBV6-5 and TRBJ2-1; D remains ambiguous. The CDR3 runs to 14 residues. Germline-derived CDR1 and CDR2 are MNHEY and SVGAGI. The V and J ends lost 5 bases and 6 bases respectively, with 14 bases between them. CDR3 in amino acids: CASSRGSALNEQFF. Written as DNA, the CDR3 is TGTGCCAGCAGTCGTGGGTCCGCACTCAATGAGCAGTTCTTC.

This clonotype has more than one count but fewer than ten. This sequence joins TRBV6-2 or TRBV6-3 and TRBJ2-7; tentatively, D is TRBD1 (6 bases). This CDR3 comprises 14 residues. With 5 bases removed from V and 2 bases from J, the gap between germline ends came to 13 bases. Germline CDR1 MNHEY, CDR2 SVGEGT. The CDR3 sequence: CASSPTGPTYEQYF. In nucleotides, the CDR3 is TGTGCCAGCAGTCCGACAGGCCCCACCTACGAGCAGTACTTC.

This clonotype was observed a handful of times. CDR3 in DNA: TGTGCCAGCAGTTACTCGAGGCTAGCGGGAATCGAGCAGTACTTC. Translation gives CASSYSRLAGIEQYF. The chain is built from TRBV6-5 and TRBJ2-7; 9 bases agree with TRBD2. Germline CDR1 reads MNHEY; CDR2 reads SVGAGI. CDR3 length equals 15 residues. Trimming at V came to 0 bases and at J to 6 bases, leaving 6 bases not matched to a gene.